This T cell receptor beta chain was identified during a study of response to subunit inactivated influenza vaccine. Using its own MiXCR run on the RT-PCR reads, TCRdb lists one record per CDR3 protein. The sample gives hundreds of thousands of distinct CDR3 sequences, about 10% of which show up once; approximately 10% is in the top ten. The CDR3 length is 17 residues. The trim removed 2 bases at V and 6 bases at J, leaving 6 bases unmatched. These same records also appear under a second study, on T cells expressing NK-cell markers. That report adds: Libraries used 5'RACE template switching adding universal primer site and UMIs. Of the CD8+ T cells in more than five donors, about 1.0-7.0% belonged to dominant NKG2C+ clonotypes.

The receptor's source is a middle-aged man who received an inactivated influenza vaccine. The genes are TRBV12-3 or TRBV12-4 and TRBJ2-5; 16 bases are shared with TRBD2. The sample was PBMCs from blood, taken on the day of vaccination. The CDR3 DNA sequence: TGTGCCAGCAGTTTAAGTGGGACTAGCGGGAGGGCGAAGACCCAGTACTTC. It encodes CASSLSGTSGRAKTQYF.